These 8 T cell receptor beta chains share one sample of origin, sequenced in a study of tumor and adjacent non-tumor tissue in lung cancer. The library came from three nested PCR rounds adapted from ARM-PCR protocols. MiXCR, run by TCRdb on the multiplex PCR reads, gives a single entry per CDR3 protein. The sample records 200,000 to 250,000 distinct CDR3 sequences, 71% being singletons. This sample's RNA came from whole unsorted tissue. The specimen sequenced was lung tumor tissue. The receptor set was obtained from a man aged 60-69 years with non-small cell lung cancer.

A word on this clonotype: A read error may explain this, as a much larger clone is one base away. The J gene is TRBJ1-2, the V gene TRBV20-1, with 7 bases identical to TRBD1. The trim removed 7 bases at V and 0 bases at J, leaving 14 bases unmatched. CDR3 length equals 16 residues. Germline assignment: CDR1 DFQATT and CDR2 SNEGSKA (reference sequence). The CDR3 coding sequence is TGCAGTGTCTTTCCAGGGGGAACCCCCACTAACTATGGCTACACCTTC. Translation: CSVFPGGTPTNYGYTF.

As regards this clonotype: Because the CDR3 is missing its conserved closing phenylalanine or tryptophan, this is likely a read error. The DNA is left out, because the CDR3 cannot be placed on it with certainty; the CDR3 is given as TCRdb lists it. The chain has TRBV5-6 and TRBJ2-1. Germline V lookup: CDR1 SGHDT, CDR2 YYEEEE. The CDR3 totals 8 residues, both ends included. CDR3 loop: CVSSLVHS.

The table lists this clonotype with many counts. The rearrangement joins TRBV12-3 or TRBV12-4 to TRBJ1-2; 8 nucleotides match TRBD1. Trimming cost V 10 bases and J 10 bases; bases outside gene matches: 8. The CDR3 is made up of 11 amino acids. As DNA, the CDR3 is TGTGCCACCCGGACAGGGCGGGTCTACACCTTC. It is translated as CATRTGRVYTF.

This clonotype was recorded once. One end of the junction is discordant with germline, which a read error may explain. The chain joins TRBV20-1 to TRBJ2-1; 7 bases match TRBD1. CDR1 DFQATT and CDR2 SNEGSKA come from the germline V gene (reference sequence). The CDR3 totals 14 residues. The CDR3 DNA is TGCAGTGCTATCGACAGGGTCGCTGGCAATGATCAGTTCTTC. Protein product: CSAIDRVAGNDQFF.

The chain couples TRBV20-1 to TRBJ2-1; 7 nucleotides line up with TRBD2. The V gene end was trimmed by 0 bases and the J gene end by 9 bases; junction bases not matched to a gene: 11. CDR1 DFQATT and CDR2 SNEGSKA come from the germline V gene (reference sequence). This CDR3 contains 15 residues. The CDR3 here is CSARDNQGGFFEQFF. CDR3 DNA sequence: TGCAGTGCTAGAGATAATCAGGGAGGGTTCTTTGAGCAGTTCTTC.

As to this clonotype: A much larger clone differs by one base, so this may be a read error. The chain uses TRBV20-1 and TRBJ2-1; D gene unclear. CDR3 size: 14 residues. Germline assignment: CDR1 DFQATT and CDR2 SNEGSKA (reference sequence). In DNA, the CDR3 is TGCAGTGCTAGTTTCTTAGTTCCGGGTAATGAGCGGTTCTTC. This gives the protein CSASFLVPGNERFF.

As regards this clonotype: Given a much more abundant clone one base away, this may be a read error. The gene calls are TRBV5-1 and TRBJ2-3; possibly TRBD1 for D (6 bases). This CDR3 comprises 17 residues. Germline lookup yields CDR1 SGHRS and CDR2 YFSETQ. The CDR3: CAGRNVLPGASTDTQYF. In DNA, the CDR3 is TGCGCCGGCAGGAACGTTCTTCCAGGGGCTAGCACAGATACGCAGTATTTT.

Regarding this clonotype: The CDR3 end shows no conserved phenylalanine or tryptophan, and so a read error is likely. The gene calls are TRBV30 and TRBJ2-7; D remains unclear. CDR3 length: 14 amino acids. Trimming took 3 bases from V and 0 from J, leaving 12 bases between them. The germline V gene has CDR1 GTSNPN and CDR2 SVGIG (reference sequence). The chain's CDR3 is CAWRPDTASYEQYL. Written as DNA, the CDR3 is TGTGCCTGGAGACCCGACACGGCCTCCTACGAGCAGTACCTT.